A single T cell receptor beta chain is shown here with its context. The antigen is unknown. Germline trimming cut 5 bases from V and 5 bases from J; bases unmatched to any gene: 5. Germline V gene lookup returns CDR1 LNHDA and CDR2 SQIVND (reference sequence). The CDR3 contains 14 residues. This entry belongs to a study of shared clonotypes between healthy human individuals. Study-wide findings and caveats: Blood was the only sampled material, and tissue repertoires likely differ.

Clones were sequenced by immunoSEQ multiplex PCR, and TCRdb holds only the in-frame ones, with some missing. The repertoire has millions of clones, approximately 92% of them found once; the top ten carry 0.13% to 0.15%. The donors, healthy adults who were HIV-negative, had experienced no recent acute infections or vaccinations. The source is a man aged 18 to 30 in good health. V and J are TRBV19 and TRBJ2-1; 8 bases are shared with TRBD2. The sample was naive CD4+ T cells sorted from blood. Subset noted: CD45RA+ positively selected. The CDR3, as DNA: TGTGCCAGTAGTCGAGCGGGAGTAAACAATGAGCAGTTCTTC. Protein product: CASSRAGVNNEQFF.